The 26 T cell receptor beta chains in this list originate from one sample, sequenced in a study of cytomegalovirus exposure and HLA in healthy donors. Primers for the PCR totalled 60 Vbeta and 13 Jbeta. Sequencing used immunoSEQ multiplex PCR; TCRdb keeps in-frame clones, though not all of them. The sample includes fewer than 200,000 clones, about 85% of them seen just once. The sequenced material came from PBMCs. All receptors derive from a man younger than 30 in good health and CMV-seropositive.

The V and J genes are TRBV29-1 and TRBJ1-2; D uncertain. The CDR3 has 12 residues. Trimming stripped 4 bases from V and 4 bases from J, with 10 bases between. Germline V lookup: CDR1 SQVTM, CDR2 ANQGSEA. DNA for the CDR3: TGCAGCGTTGCTGTTACAGCCTATGGCTACACCTTC. It specifies CSVAVTAYGYTF.

V usage is TRBV18 and J usage is TRBJ1-2; a possible D gene is TRBD1 (5 bases). CDR3 length equals 14 residues. Looked up from germline, CDR1 is KGHSH and CDR2 is LQKENI. The V gene lost 4 bases and the J gene lost 5 bases, with 14 bases spanning the gap. The CDR3 reads CASSQSTGAYGYTF. The CDR3 DNA sequence: TGTGCCAGCTCACAGTCCACAGGCGCGTATGGCTACACCTTC.

The J gene is TRBJ2-1, the V gene TRBV6-5, with TRBD1 matching over 9 bases. Germline-derived CDR1 and CDR2 are MNHEY and SVGAGI. V was pared by 5 bases and J by 8 bases, with 10 bases of the junction left unmatched. This CDR3 spans 15 amino acids. The CDR3 nucleotides are TGTGCCAGCAGTCCCCGGGACAGGGCAAAGCATGAGCAGTTCTTC. Protein sequence: CASSPRDRAKHEQFF.

This chain joins TRBV6-5 and TRBJ1-2; D is possibly TRBD1 (5 bases). Trimming shortened V by 7 bases and J by 2 bases, and 17 bases separated the two germline ends. CDR1 and CDR2 from the germline V gene are MNHEY and SVGAGI. The CDR3 consists of 15 residues. CDR3 sequence: CASKVDRGENYGYTF. CDR3 bases: TGTGCCAGCAAGGTCGATCGGGGGGAGAACTATGGCTACACCTTC.

This clone came up once. A junction boundary mismatches the germline segment, possibly from a read error. The V call is TRBV5-4, the J call TRBJ2-2; D possibly corresponds to TRBD1 (5 bases). CDR1 and CDR2 (germline): SGHNT, YYREEE (reference sequence). CDR3 length: 16 amino acids. CDR3 coding DNA: TGTGCCAGCAGTTTGGGGCAGGGTGTGAACACCGGGGAGCTGTTTTTT. Residues: CASSLGQGVNTGELFF.

CDR3 sequence reads: CASSLDGTAYEQYF. The CDR3 nucleotides read TGCGCCAGCAGCTTGGACGGGACAGCCTACGAGCAGTACTTC. The chain recombines TRBV5-1 with TRBJ2-7, with TRBD1 matching over 7 bases. The CDR3 has 14 amino acids. V gave up 0 bases and J gave up 2 bases; unmatched junction bases: 2. Per germline, CDR1 SGHRS and CDR2 YFSETQ.

V is TRBV7-6 and J is TRBJ2-2; 7 positions match TRBD1. V shed 5 bases and J 1 base; nucleotides not matched to a gene: 7. This CDR3 spans 16 amino acids. Germline V gene data show CDR1 as SGHVS and CDR2 as FNYEAQ. CDR3 loop: CASSPRTGENTGELFF. Here the CDR3 DNA reads TGTGCCAGCAGCCCCCGGACAGGAGAGAACACCGGGGAGCTGTTTTTT.

The chain carries TRBV30 and TRBJ2-1; maybe TRBD1 (7 bases). In germline, CDR1 is GTSNPN, CDR2 SVGIG (reference sequence). The V end was cut by 2 bases, the J end by 9 bases, with 20 bases between. The CDR3 extends over 15 amino acids. CDR3: CAWSTNRGLSSEQFF. The CDR3 DNA reads as TGTGCCTGGAGTACCAACAGGGGACTCTCCAGTGAGCAGTTCTTC.

The chain couples TRBV4-3 to TRBJ2-1; 8 bases align to TRBD2. V trimming: 0 bases; J trimming: 9 bases; junction bases outside the gene matches: 13. The CDR3 has 17 residues. Germline V gene lookup returns CDR1 LGHNA and CDR2 YSLEER. The CDR3 DNA reads TGCGCCAGCAGCCAAGATTCAGCGGGGGCTACAATCGGTGAGCAGTTCTTC. This gives the protein CASSQDSAGATIGEQFF.

The chain joins TRBV4-2 to TRBJ1-1; 8 bases map to TRBD1. The V segment lost 6 bases and the J segment 3 bases; nucleotides outside the gene matches: 6. Germline-derived CDR1 and CDR2 are LGHNA and YNFKEQ. This CDR3 has 14 residues. CDR3 loop: CASSHRGGDTEAFF. The CDR3 nucleotides read TGTGCCAGCAGTCACAGGGGGGGAGACACTGAAGCTTTCTTT.

CDR3: CASSQRGTSFNEQFF. The CDR3 DNA follows: TGTGCCAGCAGCCAGAGAGGGACTTCTTTTAATGAGCAGTTCTTC. This rearrangement joins TRBV11-3 to TRBJ2-1, with D possibly TRBD2 on 6 matching bases. Germline loops: CDR1 SGHNT, CDR2 YENEEA. V was trimmed by 5 bases and J by 7 bases, leaving 18 bases between them. CDR3 size: 15 residues.

In nucleotides, the CDR3 is TGTGCCAGCAGCCCTAGGACAGGGACGTACGAGCAGTACTTC. Translating gives CASSPRTGTYEQYF. The chain has TRBV7-9 and TRBJ2-7, with 8 bases matching TRBD1. The CDR3 is 14 amino acids. The germline CDR1 and CDR2 sequences are SEHNR and FQNEAQ (reference sequence). With V trimmed by 5 bases and J by 4 bases, 7 bases remained unmatched.

V is TRBV18 and J is TRBJ2-6; no definite D call. The CDR3 contains 17 residues. Germline CDR1 KGHSH, CDR2 LQKENI. The V gene lost 2 bases and the J gene lost 0 bases, with 11 bases spanning the gap. For the CDR3, the DNA is TGTGCCAGCTCACCAATCTTCCAGATCTCTGGGGCCAACGTCCTGACTTTC. Protein: CASSPIFQISGANVLTF.

There are a few counts of this clone. V gene TRBV4-2 combines with J gene TRBJ2-6, with D maybe TRBD2 (5 bases). Between the trimmed V and J ends, which lost 3 bases and 0 bases, there was a span of 9 bases. This CDR3 contains 16 residues. The germline V gene has CDR1 LGHNA and CDR2 YNFKEQ. The CDR3 loop reads CASSHITSSGANVLTF. The CDR3, as DNA: TGTGCCAGCAGCCACATCACTAGCTCTGGGGCCAACGTCCTGACTTTC.

The V gene is TRBV9, the J gene TRBJ2-3; D not resolved. Trimming removed 3 bases from V and 4 bases from J, with 9 bases in between. The CDR3 runs to 13 residues. The germline gives CDR1 SGDLS, CDR2 YYNGEE. This chain's CDR3 is CASSAVMSDTQYF. DNA of the CDR3: TGTGCCAGCAGCGCCGTTATGTCAGATACGCAGTATTTT.

The chain links TRBV5-6 to TRBJ2-3, with D possibly being TRBD2 (7 bases). There are 16 residues in the CDR3. V lost 5 bases and J 3 bases, leaving 19 bases between the germline ends. Per germline, CDR1 SGHDT and CDR2 YYEEEE. CDR3 in DNA: TGTGCCAGCAGTCCCCGCCGGAGGGGGGGAACAGATACGCAGTATTTT. Amino acids: CASSPRRRGGTDTQYF.

This chain uses TRBV4-3 with TRBJ2-1, with 7 bases identical to TRBD2. The V gene end was trimmed by 4 bases and the J gene end by 10 bases; junction bases not matched to a gene: 4. CDR3 length: 12 residues. Germline values: CDR1 LGHNA, CDR2 YSLEER. CDR3: CASSPLAEEQFF. The CDR3 DNA is TGCGCCAGCAGCCCCCTAGCGGAAGAGCAGTTCTTC.

The chain uses TRBV30 and TRBJ1-3; 7 nucleotides line up with TRBD1. Unmatched junction bases numbered 4, after V lost 6 bases and J lost 2 bases. Germline-derived CDR1 and CDR2 are GTSNPN and SVGIG (reference sequence). This CDR3 is built from 13 residues. The CDR3 here is CACSTGTGNTIYF. In DNA, the CDR3 is TGTGCCTGTTCGACAGGGACTGGAAACACCATATATTTT.

The chain joins TRBV6-5 to TRBJ1-1; 8 nucleotides align to TRBD1. From germline, CDR1 is MNHEY and CDR2 SVGAGI. This CDR3 spans 12 amino acids. Trimming removed 8 bases from V and 5 bases from J; junction bases left unmatched: 4. The CDR3 nucleotides read TGTGCCAGCGGGCAGGGGGCTACTGAAGCTTTCTTT. Translated, it gives CASGQGATEAFF.

This clone has only one observation. This chain links TRBV5-1 with TRBJ1-2, with D perhaps TRBD1 (6 bases). The CDR3 length is 13 residues. CDR1 SGHRS and CDR2 YFSETQ come from the germline V gene. Trimming took off 3 bases at V and 7 bases at J, with 13 bases between the two ends. CDR3 loop: CASSSGAPGGYTF. In nucleotides, the CDR3 is TGCGCCAGCAGCTCAGGGGCGCCCGGTGGCTACACCTTC.

V and J are TRBV13 and TRBJ2-3; 11 nucleotides agree with TRBD2. The CDR3 contains 18 residues. Germline CDR1 PRHDT, CDR2 FYEKMQ (reference sequence). V gave up 8 bases and J gave up 1 base; unmatched junction bases: 14. The CDR3 loop reads CASGGPTGTSGRTDTQYF. The CDR3 DNA sequence: TGTGCCAGCGGCGGGCCCACCGGGACTAGCGGACGCACAGATACGCAGTATTTT.

The gene calls are TRBV19 and TRBJ2-5; 9 nucleotides align to TRBD2. The germline gives CDR1 LNHDA, CDR2 SQIVND (reference sequence). The trim removed 6 bases at V and 2 bases at J, leaving 10 bases unmatched. This CDR3 contains 16 residues. CDR3 bases: TGTGCCAGTAGGACGGCTGCGGGGGGGCGACAAGAGACCCAGTACTTC. It specifies CASRTAAGGRQETQYF. Filled out from reference TRBV19 and TRBJ2-5, the complete variable domain reads DGGITQSPKYLFRKEGQNVTLSCEQNLNHDAMYWYRQDPGQGLRLIYYSQIVNDFQKGDIAEGYSVSREKKESFPLTVTSAQKNPTAFYLCASRTAAGGRQETQYFGPGTRLLVL.

This clone came up once. V usage is TRBV11-3 and J usage is TRBJ2-5; 10 nucleotides agree with TRBD1. This CDR3 contains 16 residues. Germline V gene sequence: CDR1 SGHNT, CDR2 YENEEA. With 5 bases clipped from V and 1 base from J, the junction kept 7 bases outside the gene matches. CDR3 sequence (DNA): TGTGCCAGCAGCCCCGGGGACAGGGGAAGCCAAGAGACCCAGTACTTC. The encoded protein is CASSPGDRGSQETQYF. The entire variable domain, with the rest obtained from reference TRBV11-3 and TRBJ2-5, is as follows: EAGVVQSPRYKIIEKKQPVAFWCNPISGHNTLYWYLQNLGQGPELLIRYENEEAVDDSQLPKDRFSAERLKGVDSTLKIQPAELGDSAVYLCASSPGDRGSQETQYFGPGTRLLVL.

The chain uses TRBV5-5 and TRBJ1-1; D is uncertain. The CDR3 length is 15 residues. Trimming cost V 3 bases and J 3 bases, with 15 bases left between them. Germline V gives CDR1 SGHKS, CDR2 YYEKEE (reference sequence). The CDR3 nucleotides read TGTGCCAGCAGCTCCAACCCCTCAGCGGACACTGAAGCTTTCTTT. Amino acid sequence: CASSSNPSADTEAFF. The full variable domain, with the rest looked up from reference TRBV5-5 and TRBJ1-1, is DAGVTQSPTHLIKTRGQQVTLRCSPISGHKSVSWYQQVLGQGPQFIFQYYEKEERGRGNFPDRFSARQFPNYSSELNVNALLLGDSALYLCASSSNPSADTEAFFGQGTRLTVV.

The chain joins TRBV5-1 to TRBJ2-1; 11 bases align to TRBD2. With V trimmed by 0 bases and J by 9 bases, 5 bases remained unmatched. Germline V gene lookup returns CDR1 SGHRS and CDR2 YFSETQ. The CDR3 covers 15 residues. As DNA, the CDR3 is TGCGCCAGCAGCTTGGCCGGGCTAGCGGGGGGTGAGCAGTTCTTC. As protein: CASSLAGLAGGEQFF.

Written as DNA, the CDR3 is TGTGCCACCATCACAGGGGTCGCTTTCACTGAAGCTTTCTTT. It yields the protein CATITGVAFTEAFF. The V call is TRBV6-6, the J call TRBJ1-1; TRBD1 aligns across 7 bases. CDR1 is MNHNY, CDR2 SVGAGI, per germline (reference sequence). Trimming took 10 bases from V and 4 from J; bases not matched to a gene: 12. The CDR3 sequence is 14 residues long.